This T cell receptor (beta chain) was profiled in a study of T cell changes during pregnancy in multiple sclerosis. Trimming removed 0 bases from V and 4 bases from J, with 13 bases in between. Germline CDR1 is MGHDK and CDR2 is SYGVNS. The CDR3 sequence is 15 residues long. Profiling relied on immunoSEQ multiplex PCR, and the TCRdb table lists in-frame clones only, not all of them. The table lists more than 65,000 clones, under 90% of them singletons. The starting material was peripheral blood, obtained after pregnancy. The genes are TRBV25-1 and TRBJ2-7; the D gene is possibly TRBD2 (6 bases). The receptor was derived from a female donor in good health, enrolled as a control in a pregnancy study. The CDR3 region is CASSEYAGTFYEQYF. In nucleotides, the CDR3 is TGTGCCAGCAGTGAATACGCGGGAACTTTTTACGAGCAGTACTTC.